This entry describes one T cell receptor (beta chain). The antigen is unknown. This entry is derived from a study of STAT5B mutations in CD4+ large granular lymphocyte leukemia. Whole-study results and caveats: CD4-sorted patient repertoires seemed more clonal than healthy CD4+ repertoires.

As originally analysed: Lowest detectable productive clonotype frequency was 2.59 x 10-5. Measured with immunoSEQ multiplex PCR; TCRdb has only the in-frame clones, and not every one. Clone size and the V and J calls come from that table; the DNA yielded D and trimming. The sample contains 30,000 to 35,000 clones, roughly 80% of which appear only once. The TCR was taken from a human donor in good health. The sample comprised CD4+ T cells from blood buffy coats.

CDR3 protein: CASRGGLGNEKLFF. CDR3 nucleotide sequence: TGCGCCAGCAGGGGGGGTTTGGGTAATGAAAAACTGTTTTTT. The chain links TRBV4-1 to TRBJ1-4; a possible D gene is TRBD1 (5 bases). Germline values: CDR1 MGHRA, CDR2 YSYEKL. This CDR3 has 14 amino acids. Between the trimmed V and J ends, which lost 6 bases and 4 bases, there was a span of 12 bases.